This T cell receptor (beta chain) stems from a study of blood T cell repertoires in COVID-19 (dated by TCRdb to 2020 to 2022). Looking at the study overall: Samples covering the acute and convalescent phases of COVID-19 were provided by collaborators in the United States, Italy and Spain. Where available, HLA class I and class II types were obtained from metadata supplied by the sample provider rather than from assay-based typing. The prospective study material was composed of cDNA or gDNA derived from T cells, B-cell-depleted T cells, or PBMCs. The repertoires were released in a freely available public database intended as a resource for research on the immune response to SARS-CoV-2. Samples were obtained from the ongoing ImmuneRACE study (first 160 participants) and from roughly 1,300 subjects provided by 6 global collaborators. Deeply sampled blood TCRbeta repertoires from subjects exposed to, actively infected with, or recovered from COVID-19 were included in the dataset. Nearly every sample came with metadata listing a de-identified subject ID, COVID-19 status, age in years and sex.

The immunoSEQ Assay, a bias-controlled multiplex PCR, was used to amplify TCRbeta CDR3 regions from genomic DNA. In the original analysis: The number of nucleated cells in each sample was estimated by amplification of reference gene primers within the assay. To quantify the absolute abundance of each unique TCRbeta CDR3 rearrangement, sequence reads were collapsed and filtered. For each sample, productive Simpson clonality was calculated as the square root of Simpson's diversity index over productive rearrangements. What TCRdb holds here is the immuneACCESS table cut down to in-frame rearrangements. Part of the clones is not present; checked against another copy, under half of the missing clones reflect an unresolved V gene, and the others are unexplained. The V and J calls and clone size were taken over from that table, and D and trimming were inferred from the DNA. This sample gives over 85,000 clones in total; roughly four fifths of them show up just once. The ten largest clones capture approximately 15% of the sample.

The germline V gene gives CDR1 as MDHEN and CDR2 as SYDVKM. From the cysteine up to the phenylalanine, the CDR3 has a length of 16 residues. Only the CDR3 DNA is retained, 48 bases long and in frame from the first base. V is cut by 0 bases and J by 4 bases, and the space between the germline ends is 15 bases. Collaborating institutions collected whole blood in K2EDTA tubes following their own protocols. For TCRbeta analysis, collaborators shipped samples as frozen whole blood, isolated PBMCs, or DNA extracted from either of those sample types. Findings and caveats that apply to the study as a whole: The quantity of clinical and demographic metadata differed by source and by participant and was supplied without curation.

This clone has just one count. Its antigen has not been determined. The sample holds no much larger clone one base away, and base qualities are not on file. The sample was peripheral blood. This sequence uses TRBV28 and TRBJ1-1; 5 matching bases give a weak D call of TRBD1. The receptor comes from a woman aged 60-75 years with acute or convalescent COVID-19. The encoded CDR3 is CASSLWGSRGSTEAFF. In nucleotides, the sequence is TGTGCCAGCAGTTTATGGGGCTCACGGGGGAGCACTGAAGCTTTCTTT.